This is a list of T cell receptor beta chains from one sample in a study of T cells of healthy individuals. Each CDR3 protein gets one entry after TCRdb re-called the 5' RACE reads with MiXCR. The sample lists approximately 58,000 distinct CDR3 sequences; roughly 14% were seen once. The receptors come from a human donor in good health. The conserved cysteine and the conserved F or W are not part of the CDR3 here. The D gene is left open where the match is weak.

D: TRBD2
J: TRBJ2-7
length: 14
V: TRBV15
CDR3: ATSRDIVAGGYEQY

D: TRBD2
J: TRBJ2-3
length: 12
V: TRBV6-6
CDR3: ATQTSGGQGTQY

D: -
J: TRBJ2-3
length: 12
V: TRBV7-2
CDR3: ASSLARGTDTQY

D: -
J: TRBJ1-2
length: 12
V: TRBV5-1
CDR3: ASRGQGNGYGYT

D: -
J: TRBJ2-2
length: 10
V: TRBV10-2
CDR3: ASSDWLRELF

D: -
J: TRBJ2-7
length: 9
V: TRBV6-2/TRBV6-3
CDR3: ASSRGHEQY

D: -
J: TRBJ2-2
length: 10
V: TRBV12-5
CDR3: ASGPRPGELF

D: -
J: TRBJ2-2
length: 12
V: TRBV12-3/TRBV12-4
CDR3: ASNGGGYPGELF

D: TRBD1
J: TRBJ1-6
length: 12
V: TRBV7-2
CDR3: ASSLGQGVSPLH

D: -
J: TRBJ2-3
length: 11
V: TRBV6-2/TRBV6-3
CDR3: ATAGTRTDTQY

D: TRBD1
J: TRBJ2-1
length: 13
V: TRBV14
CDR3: ASSHRDRGRDEQF

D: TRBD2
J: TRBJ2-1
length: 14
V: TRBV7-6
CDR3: ASSSFLAGGPYEQF

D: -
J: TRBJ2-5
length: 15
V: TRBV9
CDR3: ASSVDENLVLRETQY

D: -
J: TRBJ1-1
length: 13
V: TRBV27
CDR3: ASSPLQGRGTEAF

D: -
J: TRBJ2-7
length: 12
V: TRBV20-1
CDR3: SARAESVTYEQY

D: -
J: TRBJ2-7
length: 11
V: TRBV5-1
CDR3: ASSLVEGYQQY

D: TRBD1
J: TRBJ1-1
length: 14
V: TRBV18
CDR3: ASSPRTGGFNTEAF

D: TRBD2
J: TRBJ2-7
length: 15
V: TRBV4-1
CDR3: ASSQVAAGLAGYEQY

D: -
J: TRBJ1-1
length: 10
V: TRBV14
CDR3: ASRSLGTEAF

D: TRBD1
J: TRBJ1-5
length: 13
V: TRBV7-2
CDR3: ASSLGNRGDQPQH

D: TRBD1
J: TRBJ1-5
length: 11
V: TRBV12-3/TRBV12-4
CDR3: ASSLTGDQPQH

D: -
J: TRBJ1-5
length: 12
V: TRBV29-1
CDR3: SVEDGQGGQPQH

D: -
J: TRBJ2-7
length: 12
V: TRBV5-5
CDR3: ASSFGSLSYEQY

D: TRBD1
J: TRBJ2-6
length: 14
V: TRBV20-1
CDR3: SATGQGGSGANVLT

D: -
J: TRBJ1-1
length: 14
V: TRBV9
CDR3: ASSVEQGIMNTEAF

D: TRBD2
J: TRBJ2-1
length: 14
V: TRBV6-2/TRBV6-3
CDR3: ASRPTSGALYNEQF

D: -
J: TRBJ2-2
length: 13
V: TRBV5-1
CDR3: ASSATAPNTGELF

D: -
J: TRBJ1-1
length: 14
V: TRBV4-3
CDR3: ASSQGRGAQNTEAF